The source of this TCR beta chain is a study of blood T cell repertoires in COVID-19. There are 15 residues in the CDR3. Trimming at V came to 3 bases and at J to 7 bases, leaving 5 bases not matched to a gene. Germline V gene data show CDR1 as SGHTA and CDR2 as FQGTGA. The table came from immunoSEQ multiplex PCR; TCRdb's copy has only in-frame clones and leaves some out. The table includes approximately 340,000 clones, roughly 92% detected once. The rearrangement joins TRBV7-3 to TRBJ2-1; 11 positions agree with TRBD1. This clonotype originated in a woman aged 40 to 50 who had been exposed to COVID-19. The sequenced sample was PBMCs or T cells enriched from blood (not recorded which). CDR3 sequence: CASSLGTGGQNEQFF. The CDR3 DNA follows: TGTGCCAGCAGCTTGGGGACAGGGGGACAGAATGAGCAGTTCTTC.